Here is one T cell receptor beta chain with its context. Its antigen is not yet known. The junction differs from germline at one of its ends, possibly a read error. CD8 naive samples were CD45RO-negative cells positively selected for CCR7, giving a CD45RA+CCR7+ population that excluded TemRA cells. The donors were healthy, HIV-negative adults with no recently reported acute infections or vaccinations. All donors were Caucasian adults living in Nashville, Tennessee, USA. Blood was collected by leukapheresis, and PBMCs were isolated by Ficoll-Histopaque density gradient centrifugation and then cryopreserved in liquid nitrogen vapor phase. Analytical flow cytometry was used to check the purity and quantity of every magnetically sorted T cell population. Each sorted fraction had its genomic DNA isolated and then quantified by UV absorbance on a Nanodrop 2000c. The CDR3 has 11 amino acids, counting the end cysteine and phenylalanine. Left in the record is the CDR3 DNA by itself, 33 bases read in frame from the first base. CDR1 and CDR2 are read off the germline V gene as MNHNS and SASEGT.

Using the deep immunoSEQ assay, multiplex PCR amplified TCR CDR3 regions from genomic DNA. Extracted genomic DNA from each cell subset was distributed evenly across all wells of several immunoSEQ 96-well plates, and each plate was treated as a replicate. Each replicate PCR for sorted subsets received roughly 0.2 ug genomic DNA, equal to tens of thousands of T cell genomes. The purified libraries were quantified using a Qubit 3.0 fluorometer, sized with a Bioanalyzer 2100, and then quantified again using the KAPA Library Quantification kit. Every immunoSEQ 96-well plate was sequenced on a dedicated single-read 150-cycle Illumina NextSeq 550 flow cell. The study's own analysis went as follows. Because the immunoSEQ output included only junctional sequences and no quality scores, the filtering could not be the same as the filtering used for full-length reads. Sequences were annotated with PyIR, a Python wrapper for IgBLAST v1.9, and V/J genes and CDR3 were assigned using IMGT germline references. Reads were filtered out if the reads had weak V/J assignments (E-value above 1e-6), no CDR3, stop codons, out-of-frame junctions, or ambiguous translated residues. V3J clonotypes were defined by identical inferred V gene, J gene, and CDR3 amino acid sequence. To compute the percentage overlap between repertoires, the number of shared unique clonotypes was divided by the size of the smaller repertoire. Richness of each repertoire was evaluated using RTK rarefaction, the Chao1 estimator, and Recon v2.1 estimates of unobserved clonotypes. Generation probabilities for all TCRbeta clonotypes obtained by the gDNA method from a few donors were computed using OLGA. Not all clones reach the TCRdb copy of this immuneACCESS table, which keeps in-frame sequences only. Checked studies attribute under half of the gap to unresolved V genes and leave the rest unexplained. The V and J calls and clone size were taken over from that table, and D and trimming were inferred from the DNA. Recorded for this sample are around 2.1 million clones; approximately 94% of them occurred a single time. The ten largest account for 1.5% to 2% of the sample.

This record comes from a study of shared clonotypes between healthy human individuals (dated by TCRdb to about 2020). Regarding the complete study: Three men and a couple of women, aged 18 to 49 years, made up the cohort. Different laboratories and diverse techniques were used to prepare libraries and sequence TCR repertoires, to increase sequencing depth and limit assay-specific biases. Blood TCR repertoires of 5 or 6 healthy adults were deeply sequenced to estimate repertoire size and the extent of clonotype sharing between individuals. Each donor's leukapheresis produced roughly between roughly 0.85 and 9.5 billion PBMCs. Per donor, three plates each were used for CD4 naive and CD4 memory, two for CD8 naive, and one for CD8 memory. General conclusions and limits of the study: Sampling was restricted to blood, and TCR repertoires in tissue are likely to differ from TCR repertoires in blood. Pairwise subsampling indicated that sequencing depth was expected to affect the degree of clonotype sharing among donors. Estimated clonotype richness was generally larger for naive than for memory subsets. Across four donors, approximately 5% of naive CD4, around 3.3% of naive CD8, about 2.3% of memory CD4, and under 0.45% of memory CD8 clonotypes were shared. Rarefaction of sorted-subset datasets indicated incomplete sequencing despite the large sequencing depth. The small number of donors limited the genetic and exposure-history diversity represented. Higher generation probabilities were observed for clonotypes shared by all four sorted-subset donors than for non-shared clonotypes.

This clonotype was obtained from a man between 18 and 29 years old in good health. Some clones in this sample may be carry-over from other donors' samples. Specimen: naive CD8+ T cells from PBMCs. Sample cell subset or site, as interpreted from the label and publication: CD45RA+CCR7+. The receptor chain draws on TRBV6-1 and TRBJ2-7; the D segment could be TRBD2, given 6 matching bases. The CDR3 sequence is CGSGLSYEQYF. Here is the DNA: TGCGGGAGCGGGCTCTCCTACGAGCAGTACTTC.